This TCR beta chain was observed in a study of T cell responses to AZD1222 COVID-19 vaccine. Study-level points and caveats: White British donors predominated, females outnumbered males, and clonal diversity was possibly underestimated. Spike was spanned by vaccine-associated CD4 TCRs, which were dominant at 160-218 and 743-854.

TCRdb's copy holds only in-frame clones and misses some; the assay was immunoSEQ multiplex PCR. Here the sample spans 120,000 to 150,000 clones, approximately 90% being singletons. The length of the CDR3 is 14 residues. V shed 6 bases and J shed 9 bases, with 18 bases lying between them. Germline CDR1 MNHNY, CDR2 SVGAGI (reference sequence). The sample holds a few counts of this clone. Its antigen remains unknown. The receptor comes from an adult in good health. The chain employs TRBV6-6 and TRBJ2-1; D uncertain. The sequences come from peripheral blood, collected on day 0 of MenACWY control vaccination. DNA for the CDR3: TGTGCCAGCAGCGACCCCGGCAGATCGTCTGAGCAGTTCTTC. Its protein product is CASSDPGRSSEQFF.